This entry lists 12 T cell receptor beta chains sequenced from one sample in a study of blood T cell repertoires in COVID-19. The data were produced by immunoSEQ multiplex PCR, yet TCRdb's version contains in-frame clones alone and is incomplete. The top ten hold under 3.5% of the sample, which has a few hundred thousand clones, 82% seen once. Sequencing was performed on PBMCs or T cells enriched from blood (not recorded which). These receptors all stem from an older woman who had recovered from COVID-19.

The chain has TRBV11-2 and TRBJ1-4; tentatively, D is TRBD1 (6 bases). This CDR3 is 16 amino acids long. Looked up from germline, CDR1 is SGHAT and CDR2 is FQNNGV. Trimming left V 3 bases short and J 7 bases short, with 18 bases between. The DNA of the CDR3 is TGTGCCAGCAGCTTCGCTCCCGGGACATCGGTTGAAAAACTGTTTTTT. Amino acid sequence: CASSFAPGTSVEKLFF.

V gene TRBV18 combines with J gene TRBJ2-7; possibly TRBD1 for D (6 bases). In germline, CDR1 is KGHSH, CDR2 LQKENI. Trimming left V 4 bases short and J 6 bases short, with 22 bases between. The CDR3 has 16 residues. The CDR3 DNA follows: TGTGCCAGCTCACTACAGGGAGCTGCGAGAGGTAGCGAGCAGTACTTC. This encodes CASSLQGAARGSEQYF.

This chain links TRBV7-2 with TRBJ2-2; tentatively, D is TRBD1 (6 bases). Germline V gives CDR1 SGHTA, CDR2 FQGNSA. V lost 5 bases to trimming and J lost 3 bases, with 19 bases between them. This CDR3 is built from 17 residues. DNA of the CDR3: TGTGCCAGCAGCACGAACAGGGAATTTAGTCACACCGGGGAGCTGTTTTTT. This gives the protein CASSTNREFSHTGELFF. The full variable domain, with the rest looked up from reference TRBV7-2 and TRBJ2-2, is GAGVSQSPSNKVTEKGKDVELRCDPISGHTALYWYRQSLGQGLEFLIYFQGNSAPDKSGLPSDRFSAERTGGSVSTLTIQRTQQEDSAVYLCASSTNREFSHTGELFFGEGSRLTVL.

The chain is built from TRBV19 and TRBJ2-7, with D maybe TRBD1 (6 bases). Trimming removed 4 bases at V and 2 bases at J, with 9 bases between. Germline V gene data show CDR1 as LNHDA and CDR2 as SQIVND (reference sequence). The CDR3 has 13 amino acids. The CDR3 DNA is TGTGCCAGTAGTAAACAGGGCCCCTACGAGCAGTACTTC. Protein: CASSKQGPYEQYF.

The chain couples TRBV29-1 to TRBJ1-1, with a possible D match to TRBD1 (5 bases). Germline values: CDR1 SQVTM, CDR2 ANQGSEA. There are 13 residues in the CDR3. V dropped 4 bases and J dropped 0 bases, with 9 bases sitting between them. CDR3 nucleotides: TGCAGCGTTGTAAGACAGATGAACACTGAAGCTTTCTTT. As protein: CSVVRQMNTEAFF.

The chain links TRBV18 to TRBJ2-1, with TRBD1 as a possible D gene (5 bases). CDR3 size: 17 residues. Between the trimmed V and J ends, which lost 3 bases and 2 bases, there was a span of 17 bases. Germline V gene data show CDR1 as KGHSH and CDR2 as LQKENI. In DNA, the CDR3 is TGTGCCAGCTCACCGATGGTTCAGGGTGGGGCCTACAATGAGCAGTTCTTC. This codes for CASSPMVQGGAYNEQFF.

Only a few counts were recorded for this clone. The CDR3 nucleotides are TGCGCCAGCAGCAAACGGGACAGCAAAAACTATGGCTACACCTTC. It translates to CASSKRDSKNYGYTF. V gene TRBV4-3 combines with J gene TRBJ1-2; 7 positions match TRBD1. Looked up from germline, CDR1 is LGHNA and CDR2 is YSLEER. The CDR3 sequence is 15 residues long. The V segment lost 5 bases and the J segment 2 bases; nucleotides outside the gene matches: 8.

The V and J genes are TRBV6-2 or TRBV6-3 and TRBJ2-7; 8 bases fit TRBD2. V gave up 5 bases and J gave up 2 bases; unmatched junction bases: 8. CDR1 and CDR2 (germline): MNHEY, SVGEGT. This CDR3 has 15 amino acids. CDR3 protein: CASSKRGLRTYEQYF. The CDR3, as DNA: TGTGCCAGCAGTAAGCGGGGGCTCCGCACCTACGAGCAGTACTTC.

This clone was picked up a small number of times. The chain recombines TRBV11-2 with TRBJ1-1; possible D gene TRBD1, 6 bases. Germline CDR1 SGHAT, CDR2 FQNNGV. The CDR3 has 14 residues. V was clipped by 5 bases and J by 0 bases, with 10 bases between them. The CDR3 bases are TGTGCCAGCAGCCTGACAGGTATGAACACTGAAGCTTTCTTT. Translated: CASSLTGMNTEAFF.

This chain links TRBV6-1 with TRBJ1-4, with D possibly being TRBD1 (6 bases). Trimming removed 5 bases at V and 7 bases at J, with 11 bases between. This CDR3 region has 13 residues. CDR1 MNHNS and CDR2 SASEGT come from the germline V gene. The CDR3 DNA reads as TGTGCCAGCAGTCGGGGACACTTTGAAAAACTGTTTTTT. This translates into CASSRGHFEKLFF.

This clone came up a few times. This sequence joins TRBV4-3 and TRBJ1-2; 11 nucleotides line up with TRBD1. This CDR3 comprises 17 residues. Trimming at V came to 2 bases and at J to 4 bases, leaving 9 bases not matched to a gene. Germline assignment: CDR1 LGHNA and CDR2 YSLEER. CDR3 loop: CASSQSISDRGLYGYTF. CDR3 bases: TGCGCCAGCAGCCAATCCATTTCGGACAGGGGGCTCTATGGCTACACCTTC.

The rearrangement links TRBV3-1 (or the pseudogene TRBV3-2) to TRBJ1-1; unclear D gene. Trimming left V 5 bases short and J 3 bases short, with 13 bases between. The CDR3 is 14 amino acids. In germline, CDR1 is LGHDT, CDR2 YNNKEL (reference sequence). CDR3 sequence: CASSDTASDTEAFF. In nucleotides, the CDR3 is TGTGCCAGCAGCGATACAGCATCGGACACTGAAGCTTTCTTT.